These 5 T cell receptor beta chains came from one sample sequenced in a study of T cell repertoires in cytomegalovirus infection. A single record per CDR3 protein comes from TCRdb applying MiXCR to the reads. The sample carries about 240,000 distinct CDR3 sequences, roughly an eighth recorded once. Specimen: PBMCs. Receptors originate from a human donor in good health (CMV status not recorded). Some clones in this sample may be carry-over from other donors' samples.

CDR3 protein: CSPRVSSTGELFF. The CDR3 coding sequence is TGCAGCCCAAGGGTGTCGAGCACCGGGGAGCTGTTTTTT. This chain uses TRBV29-1 with TRBJ2-2; the D is unclear. Per the germline V gene, CDR1 is SQVTM and CDR2 is ANQGSEA. The CDR3 spans 13 residues. The V gene lost 8 bases and the J gene lost 4 bases, with 14 bases spanning the gap.

In this sample, this clonotype turned up many times. The V gene is TRBV27, the J gene TRBJ1-6, with a weak D call TRBD1 (5 bases). The V gene lost 6 bases and the J gene lost 9 bases, with 15 bases spanning the gap. The germline V gene has CDR1 MNHEY and CDR2 SMNVEV (reference sequence). The CDR3 sequence is 14 residues long. Written as DNA, the CDR3 is TGTGCCAGCAGCCTGGGGGATTTCGGTTCACCCCTCCACTTT. Translating gives CASSLGDFGSPLHF.

This clonotype has only a few counts. This chain joins TRBV6-6 and TRBJ2-1; weak D call: TRBD2 (6 bases). CDR3 length: 12 residues. V lost 10 bases, J lost 6 bases, and 13 bases lay in between. Germline V gene data show CDR1 as MNHNY and CDR2 as SVGAGI (reference sequence). The CDR3 spells CATLLAPNEQFF. DNA for the CDR3: TGTGCCACCCTACTAGCCCCCAATGAGCAGTTCTTC.

This clonotype was observed at least ten times. The chain employs TRBV12-3 or TRBV12-4 and TRBJ1-2; D uncertain. The CDR3 length is 13 residues. V lost 2 bases to trimming and J lost 7 bases, with 11 bases between them. CDR3 bases: TGTGCCAGCAGTTTACGGCCCCAGGCTGGCTACACCTTC. Translation: CASSLRPQAGYTF.

This clonotype was seen repeatedly, ten times or more. This chain joins TRBV27 and TRBJ2-5, with D unresolved. The CDR3 loop spans 11 amino acids. V lost 11 bases and J 2 bases, leaving 9 bases between the germline ends. Per germline, CDR1 MNHEY and CDR2 SMNVEV (reference sequence). CDR3 bases: TGTGCCCCTCCGGCTCAAGAGACCCAGTACTTC. Its translation: CAPPAQETQYF.